The 17 T cell receptor beta chains below come from one sample, sequenced in a study of T cells in Graves' hyperthyroidism and ophthalmopathy. Amplification of TCR beta CDR3 regions was performed using RNA transcripts as template. Carried out on the TCR CDR3, a first-round RT-PCR used the HTBI primer set. TCRdb called the multiplex PCR reads again in MiXCR, with one record for every CDR3 protein. The sample carries about 400,000 distinct CDR3 sequences, around 15% recorded once. The sample taken for sequencing was blood. The receptors originated from a woman aged 60-70 years with Graves' ophthalmopathy.

At least ten counts were recorded for this clonotype. The chain has TRBV28 and TRBJ2-7, with 9 bases identical to TRBD2. Germline CDR1 is MDHEN and CDR2 is SYDVKM. The CDR3 is 22 residues long. V shed 2 bases, J shed 2 bases, and the junction held 25 bases outside the gene matches. CDR3 DNA: TGTGCCAGCAGTTTAACCCGATCCCATAGCGGGAGTTCCATTCCACCCACCTACGAGCAGTACTTC. It translates to CASSLTRSHSGSSIPPTYEQYF.

This clonotype was seen many times. The gene calls are TRBV3-1 and TRBJ2-2, with 9 bases lining up with TRBD2. Losses at the gene ends were 4 bases for V and 0 bases for J; bases not matched to a gene: 9. The germline V gene has CDR1 LGHDT and CDR2 YNNKEL (reference sequence). This CDR3 has 18 amino acids. DNA for the CDR3: TGTGCCAGCAGCCTAGGCGGGGGGGGGCTGGCGAACACCGGGGAGCTGTTTTTT. Protein product: CASSLGGGGLANTGELFF.

The CDR3 DNA reads TGTGCCAGCACCGGACAGGCCGGCACAGATACGCAGTATTTT. Its translation is CASTGQAGTDTQYF. The rearrangement links TRBV6-1 to TRBJ2-3; TRBD1 matches at 7 bases. Germline CDR1 reads MNHNS; CDR2 reads SASEGT. CDR3 length: 14 residues. V dropped 7 bases and J dropped 1; count of bases not matched to a gene: 5.

This clonotype occurred a few times. DNA of the CDR3: TGTGCCAGTAGTTCCGGGACTAGAGTCGATACGCAGTATTTT. Its protein is CASSSGTRVDTQYF. V gene TRBV19 combines with J gene TRBJ2-3, with 8 positions matching TRBD2. Germline V gene data show CDR1 as LNHDA and CDR2 as SQIVND (reference sequence). The CDR3 length is 14 residues. V shed 5 bases, J shed 6 bases, and the junction held 7 bases outside the gene matches. Filled out from reference TRBV19 and TRBJ2-3, the complete variable domain reads DGGITQSPKYLFRKEGQNVTLSCEQNLNHDAMYWYRQDPGQGLRLIYYSQIVNDFQKGDIAEGYSVSREKKESFPLTVTSAQKNPTAFYLCASSSGTRVDTQYFGPGTRLTVL.

The genes are TRBV12-3 or TRBV12-4 and TRBJ2-2, with TRBD1 identical over 8 bases. Trimming removed 5 bases from V and 6 bases from J; junction bases left unmatched: 14. The CDR3 totals 17 residues. CDR3 nucleotides: TGTGCCAGCAGTCCAAGACAGGGGACAGATTCACCCGGGGAGCTGTTTTTT. It translates to CASSPRQGTDSPGELFF.

This clonotype showed up many times. The chain has TRBV12-3 or TRBV12-4 and TRBJ1-6; tentatively, D is TRBD1 (5 bases). The CDR3 is 13 amino acids. Trimming left V 6 bases short and J 7 bases short, with 10 bases between. The CDR3 region is CASSRQTNSPLHF. Here the CDR3 DNA reads TGTGCCAGCAGCCGACAGACCAATTCACCCCTCCACTTT.

Note on this clonotype: The final CDR3 position lacks the conserved phenylalanine or tryptophan, pointing to a likely read error. This rearrangement joins TRBV12-5 to TRBJ2-2; D not resolved. Looked up from germline, CDR1 is LGHNT and CDR2 is FRNRAP. This CDR3 has 15 residues. Trimming left V 2 bases short and J 4 bases short, with 11 bases between. CDR3: CASGLSVLATGELFS. The CDR3 bases are TGTGCTAGTGGTTTGTCCGTATTGGCCACCGGGGAGCTGTTTTCT.

On this clonotype: One end of the junction is discordant with germline, which a read error may explain. The gene calls are TRBV5-6 and TRBJ2-7; maybe TRBD2 (6 bases). The length of the CDR3 is 15 residues. The germline V gene has CDR1 SGHDT and CDR2 YYEEEE. The CDR3 loop reads CASGFMRRLDYEQYF. CDR3 nucleotides: TGTGCCAGCGGCTTTATGAGAAGACTAGACTACGAGCAGTACTTC.

This chain uses TRBV6-1 with TRBJ2-1; TRBD2 matches 7 bases. Germline CDR1 MNHNS, CDR2 SASEGT. The CDR3 is 14 amino acids. V lost 7 bases to trimming and J lost 5 bases; unmatched junction nucleotides: 8. CDR3 residues: CASINNRGDNEQFF. The CDR3 DNA sequence: TGTGCCAGCATTAATAATCGGGGGGACAATGAGCAGTTCTTC.

This clonotype was picked up many times. The V and J genes are TRBV6-1 and TRBJ1-1, with TRBD1 matching 7 bases. This CDR3 contains 15 residues. J gave up 2 bases and V 8 bases, and 11 bases lay outside the gene matches. Germline CDR1 MNHNS, CDR2 SASEGT. The CDR3 region is CASAPRAGGNTEAFF. The CDR3 DNA reads as TGTGCCAGCGCCCCCCGGGCAGGGGGAAACACTGAAGCTTTCTTT.

The sample holds a few counts of this clonotype. The chain joins TRBV11-3 to TRBJ2-1; either TRBD1 or TRBD2 may fit D (5 bases each). The CDR3 is made up of 16 amino acids. Per germline, CDR1 SGHNT and CDR2 YENEEA. V was pared by 1 base and J by 8 bases, with 18 bases between. The CDR3 DNA reads as TGTGCCAGCAGCTTAGGACTAACGGGACGGTTCGATGAGCAGTTCTTC. Encoded protein: CASSLGLTGRFDEQFF.

This chain connects TRBV15 to TRBJ1-4, with D unresolved. CDR3 size: 12 residues. V gave up 3 bases and J gave up 7 bases, with 6 bases separating them. From germline, CDR1 is LNHNV and CDR2 YYDKDF (reference sequence). CDR3 loop: CATSSHLEKLFF. DNA of the CDR3: TGTGCCACCAGCAGCCACCTTGAAAAACTGTTTTTT.

The chain couples TRBV9 to TRBJ1-6, with D hard to call. Trimming shortened V by 0 bases and J by 12 bases, and 7 bases separated the two germline ends. The CDR3 covers 12 residues. Looked up from germline, CDR1 is SGDLS and CDR2 is YYNGEE. CDR3 coding DNA: TGTGCCAGCAGCGTAGAACGGGGACCCCTCCACTTT. Translation gives CASSVERGPLHF.

This clonotype was observed a handful of times. The chain couples TRBV6-1 to TRBJ2-3; D might be TRBD1 (6 bases). The V end lost 5 bases, the J end lost 3 bases, and 15 bases lay between the germline ends. Germline V CDR1 and CDR2: MNHNS, SASEGT. The CDR3 has 15 residues. In DNA, the CDR3 is TGTGCCAGCAGTCCCCAGGGACACGGGACAGATACGCAGTATTTT. The encoded protein is CASSPQGHGTDTQYF.

Turning to this clonotype: With a much larger clone just one base away, this may be a read error. The genes are TRBV3-1 and TRBJ2-1, with D uncertain. CDR1 and CDR2 (germline): LGHDT, YNNKEL (reference sequence). This CDR3 has 16 residues. CDR3 protein: CVSSQVLSVSYNEQFF. The CDR3 nucleotides are TGTGTCAGCAGCCAAGTTTTATCTGTCTCCTACAATGAGCAGTTCTTC.

The genes are TRBV28 and TRBJ2-2, with 7 bases matching TRBD1. V shed 7 bases, J shed 5 bases, and the junction held 10 bases outside the gene matches. This CDR3 region has 15 residues. Germline V gene lookup returns CDR1 MDHEN and CDR2 SYDVKM. CDR3 amino acids: CASTLQGQRTGELFF. The CDR3 coding sequence is TGTGCCAGCACCTTACAGGGACAGAGGACCGGGGAGCTGTTTTTT.

This clonotype was found many times. The V gene is TRBV12-3 or TRBV12-4, the J gene TRBJ2-7; D is ambiguous. With 6 bases removed from V and 2 bases from J, the gap between germline ends came to 8 bases. CDR3 size: 12 residues. The CDR3 sequence: CASSALTYEQYF. CDR3 in DNA: TGTGCCAGCAGCGCTCTAACCTACGAGCAGTACTTC.